This passage covers 21 T cell receptor beta chains from one sample sequenced in a study of metastatic and nonmetastatic thyroid tumors. Nobody among the patients had been given any treatment before thyroid surgery. From the PCR reads, TCRdb re-called clones with MiXCR. The sample has roughly 98,000 clones; about 16% are singletons. Sequences were obtained from blood. These receptors originate from a female donor with papillary thyroid cancer or a benign thyroid nodule (not recorded which). Some clones in this sample may be carry-over from other donors' samples.

This clone was seen many times. The chain has TRBV10-3 and TRBJ2-6; no clear D. Germline-derived CDR1 and CDR2 are ENHRY and SYGVKD. The CDR3 sequence is 11 residues long. V was pared by 1 base and J by 12 bases, with 4 bases between. Here the CDR3 reads CAISEFSVLTF. The CDR3 nucleotides are TGTGCCATCAGTGAGTTTAGCGTCCTGACTTTC.

The V call is TRBV5-1, the J call TRBJ2-1; the match to TRBD2 covers 7 bases. J gave up 2 bases and V 3 bases, and 5 bases lay outside the gene matches. Germline V gene sequence: CDR1 SGHRS, CDR2 YFSETQ. The CDR3 is made up of 15 amino acids. This CDR3 is CASSWEGSPYNEQFF. For the CDR3, the DNA is TGCGCCAGCAGCTGGGAGGGGTCCCCCTACAATGAGCAGTTCTTC.

The V and J genes are TRBV30 and TRBJ2-1, with a possible D match to TRBD1 (6 bases). Germline V gene sequence: CDR1 GTSNPN, CDR2 SVGIG (reference sequence). The length of the CDR3 is 14 residues. V dropped 4 bases and J dropped 7 bases, with 17 bases sitting between them. As DNA, the CDR3 is TGTGCCTGGATTGGGTTAGGGGGATCGAATGAGCAGTTCTTC. This gives the protein CAWIGLGGSNEQFF.

To note about this clone: A read error is possible here, since a much larger clone lies one base away. The CDR3 spells CSASFSGANTGTYRLGEQFF. The CDR3 DNA is TGCAGTGCTAGTTTCTCAGGGGCTAACACCGGGACATATCGGTTGGGTGAGCAGTTCTTC. The chain is built from TRBV20-1 and TRBJ2-1; perhaps TRBD1 as D (6 bases). The germline V gene encodes CDR1 DFQATT and CDR2 SNEGSKA (reference sequence). The CDR3 consists of 20 residues. Deletions cut 3 bases from V and 9 bases from J, with 36 bases between.

On this clone: Germline is not matched at one junction end, which may reflect a read error. The rearrangement links TRBV19 to TRBJ2-7; D tentatively reads TRBD1 or TRBD2 (6 bases each). In germline, CDR1 is LNHDA, CDR2 SQIVND (reference sequence). The CDR3 totals 14 residues. The CDR3 DNA reads as TGTTCCAGTCGCGGATTCGTGGGGGGCCTCGAGCAGTACTTC. Amino acids: CSSRGFVGGLEQYF.

This clone occurred many times. In the same sample, other DNA sequences code for this CDR3. The V gene is TRBV12-3 or TRBV12-4, the J gene TRBJ2-3, with D perhaps TRBD2 (5 bases). V lost 5 bases, J lost 4 bases, and 19 bases lay in between. The length of the CDR3 is 16 residues. As DNA, the CDR3 is TGTGCCAGCAGTCTGGATCGGGGTTTCTTCGCAGATACGCAGTATTTT. Protein: CASSLDRGFFADTQYF.

This clone was recorded at least ten times. V gene TRBV10-1 combines with J gene TRBJ2-3; 7 bases map to TRBD2. CDR3 length equals 15 residues. The germline V gene encodes CDR1 WNHNN and CDR2 SYGVQD (reference sequence). With V trimmed by 2 bases and J by 0 bases, 2 bases remained unmatched. CDR3 nucleotides: TGCGCCAGCAGTGAGACTAGCGCCAGCACAGATACGCAGTATTTT. Amino acids: CASSETSASTDTQYF.

This clone showed up many times. The junction shows a germline mismatch at one end, possibly a read error. This rearrangement joins TRBV28 to TRBJ1-4; no clear D. Per germline, CDR1 MDHEN and CDR2 SYDVKM. This CDR3 spans 12 amino acids. Written as DNA, the CDR3 is TGTGCCAGCAGTTTATATGGGGAATCCCCTCGTTTT. It yields the protein CASSLYGESPRF.

A word on this clone: A clone one base away is much larger, so this may be a read error. The chain couples TRBV13 to TRBJ2-1; D possibly matches TRBD1 or TRBD2 (6 bases each). CDR1 is PRHDT, CDR2 FYEKMQ, per germline (reference sequence). Trimming removed 2 bases from V and 12 bases from J, with 14 bases in between. The CDR3 has 13 amino acids. The DNA for the CDR3 is TGTGCCAGCAGCTTAAGGAGGGGGGATGGGCAGTTCTTC. It codes for CASSLRRGDGQFF.

There are many counts of this clone. The chain has TRBV10-1 and TRBJ2-7, with a weak D call TRBD2 (5 bases). Trimming shortened V by 4 bases and J by 6 bases, and 13 bases separated the two germline ends. The CDR3 consists of 13 residues. CDR1 and CDR2 (germline): WNHNN, SYGVQD (reference sequence). This CDR3 is CASSARGDGEQYF. CDR3 coding DNA: TGCGCCAGCAGTGCCCGGGGTGACGGCGAGCAGTACTTC.

This chain joins TRBV14 and TRBJ1-3, with a tentative D call TRBD1 (5 bases). Trimming removed 4 bases at V and 15 bases at J, with 13 bases between. The CDR3 length is 11 residues. CDR1 is SGHDN and CDR2 is FVKESK in the germline V gene. The CDR3 sequence: CASSPLDGGYF. The CDR3, as DNA: TGTGCCAGCAGCCCTTTGGACGGGGGATATTTT.

This clone was counted ten times or more. The V and J genes are TRBV7-9 and TRBJ1-1; TRBD1 matches at 10 bases. V gave up 6 bases and J gave up 5 bases; unmatched junction bases: 9. This CDR3 is built from 15 residues. Germline-derived CDR1 and CDR2 are SEHNR and FQNEAQ (reference sequence). CDR3 loop: CASRGRDRGKTEAFF. The DNA for the CDR3 is TGTGCCAGCAGGGGTAGGGACAGGGGAAAGACTGAAGCTTTCTTT.

The sample holds many counts of this clone. This same CDR3 is encoded by further DNA sequences in the sample. This chain links TRBV10-1 with TRBJ2-5; either TRBD1 or TRBD2 may fit D (5 bases each). The germline V gene encodes CDR1 WNHNN and CDR2 SYGVQD (reference sequence). Trimming took off 6 bases at V and 7 bases at J, with 15 bases between the two ends. The CDR3 runs to 13 residues. CDR3 in DNA: TGCGCCAGCAGCGCCCGGGACGCGGGGACCCAGTACTTC. Protein: CASSARDAGTQYF.

Concerning this clone: A much larger clone sits a single nucleotide away, making a read error possible. Other DNA sequences within the sample encode an identical CDR3. The chain employs TRBV11-2 and TRBJ2-1; 10 nucleotides align to TRBD2. V was pared by 5 bases and J by 8 bases, with 9 bases of the junction left unmatched. This CDR3 spans 15 amino acids. Germline V lookup: CDR1 SGHAT, CDR2 FQNNGV. CDR3 sequence reads: CASSTIAGGPDEQFF. CDR3 in DNA: TGTGCCAGCAGCACTATAGCGGGGGGTCCGGATGAGCAGTTCTTC.

Many counts were recorded for this clone. The V gene is TRBV5-1, the J gene TRBJ2-1; tentative D call: TRBD1 (5 bases). The germline gives CDR1 SGHRS, CDR2 YFSETQ. CDR3 length: 13 residues. V lost 4 bases, J lost 6 bases, and 11 bases lay in between. The CDR3 is CASSVRRGNEQFF. For the CDR3, the DNA is TGCGCCAGCAGCGTAAGAAGGGGCAATGAGCAGTTCTTC.

This rearrangement joins TRBV28 to TRBJ1-1, with D hard to call. Germline CDR1 is MDHEN and CDR2 is SYDVKM. This CDR3 is 11 amino acids long. V lost 11 bases, J lost 1 base, and 8 bases lay in between. CDR3 amino acids: CAVQQNTEAFF. The CDR3 DNA sequence: TGTGCCGTACAGCAGAACACTGAAGCTTTCTTT.

This clone was recorded at least ten times. V and J are TRBV7-8 and TRBJ1-4; 9 nucleotides line up with TRBD1. CDR1 and CDR2 (germline): SGHVS, FQNEAQ. The length of the CDR3 is 16 residues. The V gene end was trimmed by 3 bases and the J gene end by 0 bases; junction bases not matched to a gene: 2. The CDR3 sequence is CASSFRQGATNEKLFF. The CDR3 coding sequence is TGTGCCAGCAGCTTTCGACAGGGGGCAACTAATGAAAAACTGTTTTTT.

This clone was picked up many times. The chain has TRBV12-3 or TRBV12-4 and TRBJ1-5; no reliable D call. Trimming took 3 bases from V and 6 from J, leaving 9 bases between them. This CDR3 region has 13 residues. The CDR3: CASSLDSIQPQHF. CDR3 nucleotide sequence: TGTGCCAGCAGTTTGGATTCGATTCAGCCCCAGCATTTT.

With respect to this clone: One end of the junction does not line up with germline, which may come from a read error. The chain uses TRBV12-3 or TRBV12-4 and TRBJ2-2; D is possibly TRBD1 (5 bases). The CDR3 runs to 17 residues. The CDR3 DNA reads as TGTGCCAGCAGTTGGAACCGACAGTGTTCGAACACCGTGGAGCTGTTTTTT. It codes for CASSWNRQCSNTVELFF.

On this clone: A much larger clone differs by one base, so this may be a read error. CDR3 region: CASSYVDSTDTQYF. CDR3 in DNA: TGTGCCAGCAGTTATGTAGATAGCACAGATACGCAGTATTTT. The V and J genes are TRBV6-2 or TRBV6-3 and TRBJ2-3; no reliable D call. The V and J ends lost 3 bases and 0 bases respectively, with 7 bases between them. Germline V gene sequence: CDR1 MNHEY, CDR2 SVGEGT. CDR3 length equals 14 residues.

There are many counts of this clone. V gene TRBV4-2 combines with J gene TRBJ2-7, with 10 bases that match TRBD1. The CDR3 runs 14 residues. J lost 2 bases, V lost 4 bases, and 2 bases had no gene match. Germline V CDR1 and CDR2: LGHNA, YNFKEQ. The CDR3 bases are TGTGCCAGCAGCCCCGGGACAGGGGCCTACGAGCAGTACTTC. As protein: CASSPGTGAYEQYF.